Listed below are T cell receptor beta chains from one sample, sequenced in a study of cytomegalovirus exposure and HLA in healthy donors. Sequencing was performed with immunoSEQ multiplex PCR; in TCRdb, only in-frame clones are kept and a portion is missing. The table has some 160,000 clones, 78% seen once. Sequencing was done on a sample of PBMCs. All receptors derive from a woman in her thirties or forties in good health and CMV-seronegative. Both conserved end residues are part of each CDR3. The D gene is left open where the match is weak. Not every row has a clone size; where given, it reads once, few, many or a size class.

TRBV28,.,.,TRBJ1-5,TGTGCCAGCAGCCGCTGGGAGGAATATAGCAATCAGCCCCAGCATTTT,CASSRWEEYSNQPQHF
TRBV10-3,.,.,TRBJ1-5,TGTGCCATCAGTGAGTCAGGCCTGAGGTTCGGCAATCAGCCCCAGCATTTT,CAISESGLRFGNQPQHF
TRBV5-4,.,TRBD1,TRBJ2-7,TGTGCCAGCAGCCCGGACAGGGCCAACGAGCAGTACTTC,CASSPDRANEQYF
TRBV19,.,.,TRBJ1-2,TGTGCCAGTAGTACCCTAATCAAACGTCACGGCTACACCTTC,CASSTLIKRHGYTF
TRBV7-9,.,.,TRBJ2-4,TGTGCCAGCAGCTTAGTAGCTCTAGCCAAAAACATTCAGTACTTC,CASSLVALAKNIQYF
TRBV2,few,TRBD1,TRBJ2-3,TGTGCCAGCAGTGGGGGACAGGTGAACACAGATACGCAGTATTTT,CASSGGQVNTDTQYF
TRBV29-1,.,TRBD1,TRBJ2-4,TGCAGCGTTGAAGGCTCGGGACAGGTTCCCCTTCCAGCCAAAAACATTCAGTACTTC,CSVEGSGQVPLPAKNIQYF
TRBV27,.,.,TRBJ1-5,TGTGCCAGCAGCGTATCGAGCAATCAGCCCCAGCATTTT,CASSVSSNQPQHF
TRBV6-5,once,.,TRBJ2-2,TGTGCCAGCAGTCCAGGAGGACCGGTCACCGGGGAGCTGTTTTTT,CASSPGGPVTGELFF
TRBV4-2,once,TRBD1,TRBJ1-2,TGTGCCAGCAGCCAAAATGGACAGGATCGCTATGGCTACACCTTC,CASSQNGQDRYGYTF
TRBV6-1,.,TRBD1,TRBJ2-7,TGTGCCAGCAGTGAAGCAGCCCCTCGACAGGGCTACGAGCAGTACTTC,CASSEAAPRQGYEQYF
TRBV19,.,TRBD1,TRBJ1-2,TGTGCCAGTAGTTGGACCGCAGGGGGCTATGGCTACACCTTC,CASSWTAGGYGYTF
TRBV7-9,.,TRBD1,TRBJ2-5,TGTGCCAGCAGCAGGGGACAGTACCAAGAGACCCAGTACTTC,CASSRGQYQETQYF
TRBV6-6,.,TRBD1,TRBJ1-1,TGTGCCAGCACACGGGACAGGAACACTGAAGCTTTCTTT,CASTRDRNTEAFF
TRBV10-3,few,.,TRBJ1-2,TGTGCCATACGCGATGATGGGGGCTGGTGGGGCTACACCTTC,CAIRDDGGWWGYTF
TRBV5-4,.,.,TRBJ2-3,TGTGCCAGCAGCCTAGGGGCAGGGAGCACAGATACGCAGTATTTT,CASSLGAGSTDTQYF
TRBV9,.,.,TRBJ1-3,TGTGCCAGCAGCGCATTAACAGGGATCTCTGGAAACACCATATATTTT,CASSALTGISGNTIYF
TRBV6-5,once,.,TRBJ2-1,TGTGCCAGCAGTTACTCTACTAGCCGCCACAATGAGCAGTTCTTC,CASSYSTSRHNEQFF
TRBV28,.,.,TRBJ1-2,TGTGCCAGCAGAGTAACGGGACAATGGGATGGCTACACCTTC,CASRVTGQWDGYTF
TRBV10-2,once,TRBD1,TRBJ1-5,TGCGCCAGCAGGGACAGGGGCCCGGGCGGCAATCAGCCCCAGCATTTT,CASRDRGPGGNQPQHF
TRBV5-4,.,.,TRBJ2-7,TGTGCCAGCAGCTTGTCAACCGTCGTTGGCGGATACATTAACGAGCAGTACTTC,CASSLSTVVGGYINEQYF
TRBV6-5,many,TRBD2,TRBJ2-1,TGTGCCAGCAGTTTGCTAGCGGGGGCCCACAATGAGCAGTTCTTC,CASSLLAGAHNEQFF
TRBV10-2,.,TRBD1,TRBJ1-1,TGCGCCAGCAGAACAGGGGATACTGAAGCTTTCTTT,CASRTGDTEAFF
TRBV18,.,TRBD1,TRBJ1-2,TGTGCCAGCTCACCAGACCCGGGACAGATCTATGGCTACACCTTC,CASSPDPGQIYGYTF
TRBV9,.,TRBD2,TRBJ2-5,TGTGCCAGCAGCGTAGCTGGGGGAACGGGAGGGGAGACCCAGTACTTC,CASSVAGGTGGETQYF
TRBV5-1,once,TRBD1,TRBJ1-6,TGCGCCAGCAGCTTGGAGGGACAGAATTCACCCCTCCACTTT,CASSLEGQNSPLHF
TRBV4-1,once,TRBD1,TRBJ1-3,TGCGCCAGCAACGGACAGGATAGAGGAAACACCATATATTTT,CASNGQDRGNTIYF
TRBV6-5,.,.,TRBJ2-7,TGTGCCAGCAGTTACTTTCACAACCCAGGATCCTACGAGCAGTACTTC,CASSYFHNPGSYEQYF
TRBV4-2,few,.,TRBJ1-2,TGTGCCAGCAGCCAAGATCTCGCAGGGACTAACTATGGCTACACCTTC,CASSQDLAGTNYGYTF
TRBV4-2,.,.,TRBJ1-5,TGTGCCAGCAGCCAAGATCTTTACAGGGATTATCAGCCCCAGCATTTT,CASSQDLYRDYQPQHF
TRBV4-2,.,TRBD2,TRBJ2-7,TGTGCCAGCAGCCACCCACTCAGCGGGGTATCCTACGAGCAGTACTTC,CASSHPLSGVSYEQYF
TRBV2,.,TRBD1,TRBJ1-1,TGTGCCAGCAGCCGGACAGGGTACACTGAAGCTTTCTTT,CASSRTGYTEAFF
TRBV6-4,.,TRBD1,TRBJ1-4,TGTGCCAGCAGTGACTCTAAGGGGGCCGGAAAACTGTTTTTT,CASSDSKGAGKLFF
TRBV28,once,.,TRBJ1-1,TGTGCCAGCAGTTTGGGGGCCCAGGGTAGGAACACTGAAGCTTTCTTT,CASSLGAQGRNTEAFF
TRBV5-6,once,TRBD2,TRBJ2-4,TGTGCCAGCAGCTTAGCTAGCGGGGGGGCGTTGAACATTCAGTACTTC,CASSLASGGALNIQYF
TRBV4-1,few,TRBD1,TRBJ1-5,TGCGCCAGCAGCCAAGTGGGACAGGGATACAATCAGCCCCAGCATTTT,CASSQVGQGYNQPQHF
TRBV5-3,few,TRBD1,TRBJ2-1,TGTGCCAGAAGCTTCATAGGACAGGGGACCCACAATGAGCAGTTCTTC,CARSFIGQGTHNEQFF
TRBV28,.,.,TRBJ1-2,TGTGCCAGCAGTCCCCGCGCGGGTTACAAGCGGGTCTATGGCTACACCTTC,CASSPRAGYKRVYGYTF